The entry below describes one T cell receptor beta chain. The sample comes from a study of blood T cell repertoires in COVID-19. Using immunoSEQ multiplex PCR, the repertoire was profiled, and TCRdb retains in-frame clones only, with some absent. In the table there are about 360,000 clones, roughly 86% of which are singletons. The junction had 20 bases not matched to a gene; V was cut back by 5 bases and J by 8 bases. Germline V gives CDR1 LNHDA, CDR2 SQIVND (reference sequence). The CDR3 is made up of 18 amino acids. This clonotype was sampled from a human donor in a cohort sampled during active COVID-19. V and J are TRBV19 and TRBJ1-2; 10 bases match TRBD1. The sample consisted of peripheral blood. CDR3 coding DNA: TGTGCCAGTAGTTTTTTCCCCCTCATCCGGGACAGGGGCTGGGGCTACACCTTC. This translates into CASSFFPLIRDRGWGYTF.